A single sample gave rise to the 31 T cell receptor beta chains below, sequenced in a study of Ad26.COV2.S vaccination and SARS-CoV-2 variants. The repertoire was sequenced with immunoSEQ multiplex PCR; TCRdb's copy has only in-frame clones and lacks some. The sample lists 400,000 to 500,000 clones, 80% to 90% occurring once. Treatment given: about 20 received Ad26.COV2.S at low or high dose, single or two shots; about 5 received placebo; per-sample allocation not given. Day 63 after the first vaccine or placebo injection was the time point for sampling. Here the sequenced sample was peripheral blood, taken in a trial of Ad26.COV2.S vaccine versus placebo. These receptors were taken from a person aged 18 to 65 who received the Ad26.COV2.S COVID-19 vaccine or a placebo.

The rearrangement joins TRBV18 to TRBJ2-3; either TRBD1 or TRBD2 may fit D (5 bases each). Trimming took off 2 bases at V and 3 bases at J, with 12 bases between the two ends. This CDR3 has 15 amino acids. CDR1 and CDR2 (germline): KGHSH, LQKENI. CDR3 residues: CASSPDRGRTDTQYF. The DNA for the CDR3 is TGTGCCAGCTCACCAGACCGGGGCCGGACAGATACGCAGTATTTT.

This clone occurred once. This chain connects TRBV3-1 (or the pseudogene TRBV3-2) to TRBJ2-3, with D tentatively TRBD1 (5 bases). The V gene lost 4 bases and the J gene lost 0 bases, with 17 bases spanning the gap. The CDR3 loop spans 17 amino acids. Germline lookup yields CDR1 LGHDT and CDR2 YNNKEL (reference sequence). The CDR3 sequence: CASSPPGWLESTDTQYF. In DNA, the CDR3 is TGTGCCAGCAGCCCCCCAGGGTGGCTAGAAAGCACAGATACGCAGTATTTT.

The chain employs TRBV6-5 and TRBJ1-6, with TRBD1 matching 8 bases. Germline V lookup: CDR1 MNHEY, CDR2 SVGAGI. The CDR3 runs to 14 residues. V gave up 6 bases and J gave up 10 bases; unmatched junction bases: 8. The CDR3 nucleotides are TGTGCCAGCAGAATAGGACAGGGAACGTCACCCCTCCACTTT. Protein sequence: CASRIGQGTSPLHF.

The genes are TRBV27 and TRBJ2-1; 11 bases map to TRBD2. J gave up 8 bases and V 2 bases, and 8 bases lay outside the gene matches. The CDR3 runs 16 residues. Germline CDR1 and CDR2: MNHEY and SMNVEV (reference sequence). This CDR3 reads CASSLISGRAGHEQFF. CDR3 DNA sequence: TGTGCCAGCAGTTTAATTAGCGGGAGGGCCGGGCATGAGCAGTTCTTC.

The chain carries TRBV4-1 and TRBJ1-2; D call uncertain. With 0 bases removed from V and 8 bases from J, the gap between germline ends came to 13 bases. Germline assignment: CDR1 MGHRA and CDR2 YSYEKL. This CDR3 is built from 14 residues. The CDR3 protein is CASSQEGWARGYTF. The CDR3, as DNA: TGCGCCAGCAGCCAAGAAGGATGGGCACGCGGCTACACCTTC.

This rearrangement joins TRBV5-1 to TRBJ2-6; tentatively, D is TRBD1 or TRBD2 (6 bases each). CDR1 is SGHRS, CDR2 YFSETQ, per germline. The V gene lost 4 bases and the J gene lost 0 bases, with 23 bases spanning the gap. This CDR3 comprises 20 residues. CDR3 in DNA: TGCGCCAGCAGCCCCGTTCCCGCAGCACAGGGACTCTCTGGGGCCAACGTCCTGACTTTC. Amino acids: CASSPVPAAQGLSGANVLTF.

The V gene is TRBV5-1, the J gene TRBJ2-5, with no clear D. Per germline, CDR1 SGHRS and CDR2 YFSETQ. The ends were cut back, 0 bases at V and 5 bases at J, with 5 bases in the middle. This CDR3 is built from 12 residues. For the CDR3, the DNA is TGCGCCAGCAGCTTGGAGTGGGAGACCCAGTACTTC. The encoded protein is CASSLEWETQYF.

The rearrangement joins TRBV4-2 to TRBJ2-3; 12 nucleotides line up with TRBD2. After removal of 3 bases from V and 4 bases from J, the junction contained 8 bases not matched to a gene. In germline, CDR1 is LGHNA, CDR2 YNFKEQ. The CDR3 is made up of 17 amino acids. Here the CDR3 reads CASSHWPSSGRADTQYF. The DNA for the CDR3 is TGTGCCAGCAGCCATTGGCCCTCTAGCGGGAGGGCAGATACGCAGTATTTT.

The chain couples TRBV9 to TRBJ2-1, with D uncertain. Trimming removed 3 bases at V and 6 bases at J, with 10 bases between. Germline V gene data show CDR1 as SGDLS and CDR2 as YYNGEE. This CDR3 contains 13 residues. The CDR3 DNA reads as TGTGCCAGCAGCGCTCTAGTAACCAATGAGCAGTTCTTC. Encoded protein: CASSALVTNEQFF.

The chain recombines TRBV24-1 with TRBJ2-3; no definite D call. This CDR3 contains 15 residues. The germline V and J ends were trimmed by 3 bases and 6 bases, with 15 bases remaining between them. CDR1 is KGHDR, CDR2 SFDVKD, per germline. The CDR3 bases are TGTGCCACCAGTGATCCCAGGCAGGCCGGGGATACGCAGTATTTT. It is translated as CATSDPRQAGDTQYF.

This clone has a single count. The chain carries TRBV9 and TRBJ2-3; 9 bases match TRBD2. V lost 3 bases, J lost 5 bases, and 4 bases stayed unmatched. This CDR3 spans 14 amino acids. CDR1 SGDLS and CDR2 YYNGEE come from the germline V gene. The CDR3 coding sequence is TGTGCCAGCAGCGCGGGACTAGCCCTAGATACGCAGTATTTT. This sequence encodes CASSAGLALDTQYF.

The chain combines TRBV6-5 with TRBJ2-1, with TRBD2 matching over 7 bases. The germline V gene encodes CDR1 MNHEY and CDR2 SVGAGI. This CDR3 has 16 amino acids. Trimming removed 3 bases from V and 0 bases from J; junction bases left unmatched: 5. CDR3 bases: TGTGCCAGCAGTTATTCCGCGGGAGACTCCTACAATGAGCAGTTCTTC. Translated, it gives CASSYSAGDSYNEQFF.

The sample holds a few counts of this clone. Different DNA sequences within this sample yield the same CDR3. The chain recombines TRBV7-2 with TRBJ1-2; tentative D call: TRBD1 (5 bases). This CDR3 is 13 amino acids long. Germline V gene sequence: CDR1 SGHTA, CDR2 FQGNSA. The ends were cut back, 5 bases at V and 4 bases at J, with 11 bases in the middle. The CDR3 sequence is CASSLLTAYGYTF. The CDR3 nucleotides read TGTGCCAGCAGCCTACTGACAGCCTATGGCTACACCTTC.

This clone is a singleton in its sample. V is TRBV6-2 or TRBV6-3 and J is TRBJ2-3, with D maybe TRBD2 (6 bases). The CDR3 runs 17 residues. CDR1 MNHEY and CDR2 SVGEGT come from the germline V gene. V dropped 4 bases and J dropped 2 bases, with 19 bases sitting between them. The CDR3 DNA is TGTGCCAGCAGTTTTCCCAACCGGAGCGGGCTCACAGATACGCAGTATTTT. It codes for CASSFPNRSGLTDTQYF.

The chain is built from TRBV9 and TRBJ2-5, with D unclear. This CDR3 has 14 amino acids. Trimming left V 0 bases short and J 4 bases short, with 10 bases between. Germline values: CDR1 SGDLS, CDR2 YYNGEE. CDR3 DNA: TGTGCCAGCAGCGTAGACGGTTTTGGAGAGACCCAGTACTTC. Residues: CASSVDGFGETQYF. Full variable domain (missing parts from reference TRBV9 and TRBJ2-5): DSGVTQTPKHLITATGQRVTLRCSPRSGDLSVYWYQQSLDQGLQFLIQYYNGEERAKGNILERFSAQQFPDLHSELNLSSLELGDSALYFCASSVDGFGETQYFGPGTRLLVL.

CDR3 bases: TGTGCCTGGATCGAGGTCGGAGTCGGAGAAGCTTTCTTT. Protein sequence: CAWIEVGVGEAFF. The chain employs TRBV30 and TRBJ1-1; no firm D call. The ends were cut back, 4 bases at V and 8 bases at J, with 17 bases in the middle. The CDR3 extends over 13 amino acids. From germline, CDR1 is GTSNPN and CDR2 SVGIG (reference sequence).

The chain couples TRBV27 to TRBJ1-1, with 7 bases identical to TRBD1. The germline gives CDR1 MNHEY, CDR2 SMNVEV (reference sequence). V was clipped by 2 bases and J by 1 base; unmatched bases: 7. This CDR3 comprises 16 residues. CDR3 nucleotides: TGTGCCAGCAGTTTAGTGCGGCGGACAGGGAACACTGAAGCTTTCTTT. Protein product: CASSLVRRTGNTEAFF.

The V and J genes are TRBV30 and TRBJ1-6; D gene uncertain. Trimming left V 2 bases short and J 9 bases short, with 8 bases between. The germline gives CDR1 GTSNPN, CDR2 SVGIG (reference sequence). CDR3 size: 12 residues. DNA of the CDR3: TGTGCCTGGAGTTTGGAGGGTTCACCCCTCCACTTT. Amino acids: CAWSLEGSPLHF.

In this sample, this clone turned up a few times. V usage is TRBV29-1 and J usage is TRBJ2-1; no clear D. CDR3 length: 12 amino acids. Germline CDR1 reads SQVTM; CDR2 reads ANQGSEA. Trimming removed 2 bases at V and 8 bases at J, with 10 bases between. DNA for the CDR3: TGCAGCGTTGAACACTGGGCCTATGAGCAGTTCTTC. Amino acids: CSVEHWAYEQFF.

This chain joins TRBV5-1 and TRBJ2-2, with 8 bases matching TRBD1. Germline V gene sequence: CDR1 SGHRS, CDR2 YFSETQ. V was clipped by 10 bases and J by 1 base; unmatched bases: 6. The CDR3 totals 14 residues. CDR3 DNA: TGCGCCGCCCGGGGGACAGGGAACACCGGGGAGCTGTTTTTT. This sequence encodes CAARGTGNTGELFF. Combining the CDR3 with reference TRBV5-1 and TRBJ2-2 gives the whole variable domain KAGVTQTPRYLIKTRGQQVTLSCSPISGHRSVSWYQQTPGQGLQFLFEYFSETQRNKGNFPGRFSGRQFSNSRSEMNVSTLELGDSALYLCAARGTGNTGELFFGEGSRLTVL.

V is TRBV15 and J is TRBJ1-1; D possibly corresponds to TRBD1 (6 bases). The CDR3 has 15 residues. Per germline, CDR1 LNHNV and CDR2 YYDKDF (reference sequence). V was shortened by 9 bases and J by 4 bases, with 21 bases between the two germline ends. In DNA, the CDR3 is TGTGCCACTTCTCTCGGGGGGCCCAGGGGCACTGAAGCTTTCTTT. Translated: CATSLGGPRGTEAFF.

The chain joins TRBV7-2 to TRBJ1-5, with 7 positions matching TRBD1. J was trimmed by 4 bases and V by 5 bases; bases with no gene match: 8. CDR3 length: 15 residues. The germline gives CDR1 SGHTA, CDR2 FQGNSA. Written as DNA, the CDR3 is TGTGCCAGCAGCGACTATCCAGGGGGGAATCAGCCCCAGCATTTT. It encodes CASSDYPGGNQPQHF.

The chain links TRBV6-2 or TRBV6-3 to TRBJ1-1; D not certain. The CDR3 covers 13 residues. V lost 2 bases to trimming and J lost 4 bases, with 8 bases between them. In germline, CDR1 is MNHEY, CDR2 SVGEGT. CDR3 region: CASSYGSFTEAFF. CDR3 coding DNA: TGTGCCAGCAGTTACGGGTCCTTCACTGAAGCTTTCTTT.

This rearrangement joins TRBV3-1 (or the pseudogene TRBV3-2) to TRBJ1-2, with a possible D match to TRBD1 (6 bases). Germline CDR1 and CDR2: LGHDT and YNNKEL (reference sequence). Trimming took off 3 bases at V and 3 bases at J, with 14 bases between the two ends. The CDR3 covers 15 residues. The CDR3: CASSHPRGGDYGYTF. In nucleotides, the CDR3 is TGTGCCAGCAGCCATCCTCGGGGGGGCGACTATGGCTACACCTTC.

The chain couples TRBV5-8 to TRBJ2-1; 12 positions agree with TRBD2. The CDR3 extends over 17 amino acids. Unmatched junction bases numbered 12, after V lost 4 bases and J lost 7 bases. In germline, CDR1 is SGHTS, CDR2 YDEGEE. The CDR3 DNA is TGTGCCAGCAGCGACTACCTAACGACTAGCGGGAGTAATGAGCAGTTCTTC. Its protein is CASSDYLTTSGSNEQFF.

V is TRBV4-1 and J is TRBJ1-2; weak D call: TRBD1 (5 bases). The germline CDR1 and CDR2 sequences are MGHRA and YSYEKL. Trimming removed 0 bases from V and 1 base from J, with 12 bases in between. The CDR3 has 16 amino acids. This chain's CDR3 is CASSQDTGRFNYGYTF. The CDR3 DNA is TGCGCCAGCAGCCAAGACACAGGAAGATTTAACTATGGCTACACCTTC.

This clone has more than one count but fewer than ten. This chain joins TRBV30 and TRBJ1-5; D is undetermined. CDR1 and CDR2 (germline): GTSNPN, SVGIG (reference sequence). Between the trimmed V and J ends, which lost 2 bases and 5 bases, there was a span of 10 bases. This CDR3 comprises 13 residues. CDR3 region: CAWSLLRDQPQHF. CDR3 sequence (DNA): TGTGCCTGGAGTCTCCTCCGAGATCAGCCCCAGCATTTT.

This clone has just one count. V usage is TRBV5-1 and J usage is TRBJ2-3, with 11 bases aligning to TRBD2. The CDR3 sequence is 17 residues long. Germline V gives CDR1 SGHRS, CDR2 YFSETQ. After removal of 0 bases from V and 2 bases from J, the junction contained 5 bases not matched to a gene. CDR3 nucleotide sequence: TGCGCCAGCAGCTTGGGAGGACTAGCGGGCAACACAGATACGCAGTATTTT. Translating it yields CASSLGGLAGNTDTQYF.

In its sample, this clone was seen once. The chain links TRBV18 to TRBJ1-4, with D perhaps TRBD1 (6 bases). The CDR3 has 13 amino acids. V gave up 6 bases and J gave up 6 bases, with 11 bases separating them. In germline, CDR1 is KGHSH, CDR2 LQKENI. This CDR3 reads CASSRGEDEKLFF. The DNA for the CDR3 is TGTGCCAGCTCCAGGGGCGAAGATGAAAAACTGTTTTTT.

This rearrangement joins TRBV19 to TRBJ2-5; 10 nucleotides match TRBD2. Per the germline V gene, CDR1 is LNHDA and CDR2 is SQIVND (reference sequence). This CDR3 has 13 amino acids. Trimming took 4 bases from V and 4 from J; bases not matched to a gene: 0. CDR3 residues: CASSTSGRETQYF. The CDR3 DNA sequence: TGTGCCAGTAGTACTAGCGGGAGAGAGACCCAGTACTTC.

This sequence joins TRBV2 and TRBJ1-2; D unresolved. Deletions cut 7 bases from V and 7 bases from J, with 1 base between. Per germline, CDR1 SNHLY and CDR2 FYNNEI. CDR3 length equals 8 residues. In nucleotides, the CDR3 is TGTGCCAGCACTGGCTACACCTTC. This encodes CASTGYTF.